The rows below give T cell receptor beta chains drawn from one sample of a study of T cells in tumors after PD-1 blockade. This table comes from immunoSEQ multiplex PCR, and its TCRdb copy is limited to in-frame clones, with some not included. The sample contains roughly 19,000 clones, around 78% of which appear only once. The material was PBMCs, obtained before anti-PD-1 treatment. These receptors were collected from a human donor with basal cell carcinoma. Both conserved end residues are part of each CDR3. Fields, in order: D gene, J gene, V gene, clone size, CDR3 protein, CDR3 DNA. D genes are given only for firm matches. Rows give clone size only sometimes, using once, few, many, or a class for an expanded clone.

NA	TRBJ2-3	TRBV3-1/TRBV3-2	NA	CASSPSQLGAQYF	TGTGCCAGCAGCCCTTCTCAGCTAGGGGCGCAGTATTTT
NA	TRBJ2-1	TRBV7-3	once	CASSSGTVRGEQFF	TGTGCCAGCAGCTCCGGGACAGTGCGGGGTGAGCAGTTCTTC
NA	TRBJ1-1	TRBV7-9	NA	CASSLVQAEAFF	TGTGCCAGCAGCTTAGTGCAGGCTGAAGCTTTCTTT
NA	TRBJ2-1	TRBV7-3	NA	CASSLVGDEQFF	TGTGCCAGCAGCTTGGTCGGGGATGAGCAGTTCTTC
TRBD2	TRBJ2-3	TRBV2	NA	CASRGTSGGTDTQYF	TGTGCCAGCAGAGGGACTAGCGGGGGCACAGATACGCAGTATTTT
NA	TRBJ1-1	TRBV25-1	NA	CASSKSRVATGEAFF	TGTGCCAGCAGCAAGAGCAGGGTGGCCACCGGTGAAGCTTTCTTT
TRBD1	TRBJ2-3	TRBV7-9	NA	CASSFLGQKVTDTQYF	TGTGCCAGCAGCTTCCTGGGACAGAAGGTGACAGATACGCAGTATTTT
NA	TRBJ1-3	TRBV9	NA	CASSGGLNSGNTIYF	TGTGCCAGCAGCGGGGGGCTCAACTCTGGAAACACCATATATTTT
TRBD1	TRBJ1-3	TRBV7-9	NA	CASSSERQGANTIYF	TGTGCCAGCAGCTCAGAGAGACAGGGGGCTAACACCATATATTTT
NA	TRBJ1-2	TRBV28	NA	CASISGQGWDGYTF	TGTGCCAGCATATCGGGGCAGGGATGGGATGGCTACACCTTC
TRBD1	TRBJ2-5	TRBV6-5	NA	CASSSVGGGGETQYF	TGTGCCAGCAGTTCGGTAGGGGGCGGTGGAGAGACCCAGTACTTC
NA	TRBJ2-1	TRBV29-1	NA	CSVPTSGSNEQFF	TGCAGCGTGCCGACTAGTGGGTCCAATGAGCAGTTCTTC
NA	TRBJ1-2	TRBV12-5	medium-sized	CASGDRASYGYTF	TGTGCTAGTGGTGACCGGGCTTCCTATGGCTACACCTTC
NA	TRBJ2-2	TRBV6-2/TRBV6-3	NA	CASSNRGRGTGELFF	TGTGCCAGCAGTAACAGGGGCCGGGGGACCGGGGAGCTGTTTTTT
TRBD2	TRBJ2-7	TRBV18	NA	CASSPGLAGVPGGDEQYF	TGTGCCAGCTCACCAGGACTAGCGGGAGTTCCGGGGGGTGACGAGCAGTACTTC
TRBD2	TRBJ2-5	TRBV5-6	NA	CASSLAMGLKVQETQYF	TGTGCCAGCAGCTTGGCCATGGGACTAAAAGTTCAAGAGACCCAGTACTTC
TRBD2	TRBJ2-2	TRBV2	few	CASSVTSGGSGELFF	TGTGCCAGCAGTGTTACTAGCGGGGGGTCCGGGGAGCTGTTTTTT
TRBD2	TRBJ2-7	TRBV19	NA	CASSTGPGGYEQYF	TGTGCCAGTAGTACCGGACCCGGGGGGTACGAGCAGTACTTC
NA	TRBJ2-7	TRBV6-2/TRBV6-3	NA	CASSSGDFHYEQYF	TGTGCCAGCAGCTCGGGGGACTTTCACTACGAGCAGTACTTC
TRBD1	TRBJ2-1	TRBV3-1/TRBV3-2	NA	CASSQTGFNEQFF	TGTGCCAGCAGCCAGACAGGGTTCAATGAGCAGTTCTTC
NA	TRBJ1-3	TRBV28	NA	CASYQGSSGNTIYF	TGTGCCAGCTATCAGGGGAGCTCTGGAAACACCATATATTTT
NA	TRBJ2-5	TRBV18	NA	CASSPPTGGQETQYF	TGTGCCAGCTCACCCCCAACCGGGGGCCAAGAGACCCAGTACTTC
NA	TRBJ1-1	TRBV27	NA	CASSPGLTRGTEAFF	TGTGCCAGCAGTCCTGGACTAACAAGAGGCACTGAAGCTTTCTTT
NA	TRBJ1-5	TRBV4-2	NA	CASSQDFEGGSNQPQHF	TGTGCCAGCAGCCAAGACTTTGAGGGGGGAAGCAATCAGCCCCAGCATTTT
TRBD2	TRBJ2-1	TRBV2	NA	CPTSDGWAGEGSSYNEQFF	TGTCCCACCAGTGATGGGTGGGCGGGGGAGGGGAGCTCCTACAATGAGCAGTTCTTC
TRBD2	TRBJ2-1	TRBV7-2	NA	CASSQAGLHYNEQFF	TGTGCCAGCAGTCAAGCGGGACTACATTACAATGAGCAGTTCTTC
TRBD2	TRBJ2-1	TRBV10-3	NA	CAISESSGSVGNEQFF	TGTGCCATCAGTGAATCTAGCGGGAGTGTCGGAAATGAGCAGTTCTTC
TRBD1	TRBJ2-5	TRBV19	NA	CATRQGIETQYF	TGTGCCACCCGACAGGGTATAGAGACCCAGTACTTC
NA	TRBJ2-7	TRBV3-1/TRBV3-2	NA	CASSQEITATYEQYF	TGTGCCAGCAGCCAAGAAATAACAGCCACCTACGAGCAGTACTTC
TRBD2	TRBJ2-1	TRBV7-6	NA	CASSPRGVGNEQFF	TGTGCCAGCAGCCCCCGGGGGGTCGGCAATGAGCAGTTCTTC
TRBD1	TRBJ2-7	TRBV7-3	few	CASSQQGGPYEQYF	TGTGCCAGCAGCCAACAGGGGGGTCCCTACGAGCAGTACTTC
TRBD2	TRBJ2-1	TRBV5-6	NA	CASSSEVAGAYNEQFF	TGTGCCAGCAGCAGCGAGGTAGCGGGAGCTTACAATGAGCAGTTCTTC
NA	TRBJ2-1	TRBV6-5	NA	CASSYSIPGAGEGQFF	TGTGCCAGCAGTTACTCGATTCCGGGGGCCGGTGAGGGGCAGTTCTTC
TRBD1	TRBJ1-2	TRBV4-1	NA	CASSQLQGGANYGYTF	TGCGCCAGCAGCCAACTACAGGGGGGAGCTAACTATGGCTACACCTTC
NA	TRBJ1-1	TRBV18	NA	CASSPGRGITEAFF	TGTGCCAGCTCACCGGGCAGGGGAATCACTGAAGCTTTCTTT
NA	TRBJ1-2	TRBV28	medium-sized	CASTDGRVYGYTF	TGTGCCAGCACCGATGGGCGGGTTTATGGCTACACCTTC
NA	TRBJ1-1	TRBV4-1	once	CASSQSLGNTEAFF	TGCGCCAGCAGCCAATCTCTGGGGAACACTGAAGCTTTCTTT
NA	TRBJ2-3	TRBV29-1	NA	CSVGPDELTQYF	TGCAGCGTTGGCCCAGACGAATTAACGCAGTATTTT
NA	TRBJ1-2	TRBV5-1	NA	CASSSPGGGYGYTF	TGCGCCAGCAGCTCCCCCGGTGGAGGCTATGGCTACACCTTC
NA	TRBJ2-2	TRBV5-6	NA	CASSLDKNTGELFF	TGTGCCAGCAGCTTGGACAAGAACACCGGGGAGCTGTTTTTT
NA	TRBJ1-2	TRBV7-9	NA	CASVEEDNGYTF	TGTGCCAGCGTCGAGGAGGACAATGGCTACACCTTC
NA	TRBJ1-1	TRBV14	NA	CASSPFSRSTEAFF	TGTGCCAGCAGCCCGTTCAGTCGGAGCACTGAAGCTTTCTTT
NA	TRBJ2-7	TRBV6-1	NA	CASSEARGIGYEQYF	TGTGCCAGCAGTGAAGCTCGGGGGATCGGCTACGAGCAGTACTTC
TRBD2	TRBJ2-1	TRBV6-2/TRBV6-3	NA	CASSYYLAGGLRYNEQFF	TGTGCCAGCAGTTACTATCTAGCGGGGGGACTCAGATACAATGAGCAGTTCTTC
NA	TRBJ2-1	TRBV20-1	NA	CSARLDHEQFF	TGCAGTGCTAGATTGGACCATGAGCAGTTCTTC
TRBD2	TRBJ2-1	TRBV4-1	NA	CASSQGTSGSHNEQFF	TGCGCCAGCAGCCAAGGGACTAGCGGGAGTCACAATGAGCAGTTCTTC
NA	TRBJ1-2	TRBV5-4	few	CASSLGVDGYTF	TGTGCCAGCAGCTTGGGTGTAGATGGCTACACCTTC
NA	TRBJ2-3	TRBV29-1	NA	CSPRQVDTDTQYF	TGCAGCCCCAGACAGGTTGACACAGATACGCAGTATTTT
NA	TRBJ2-3	TRBV7-9	NA	CASSFWRGPSTDTQYF	TGTGCCAGCAGCTTCTGGCGGGGGCCTAGCACAGATACGCAGTATTTT
NA	TRBJ1-3	TRBV27	NA	CASSLQEPSGNTIYF	TGTGCCAGCAGTCTACAGGAACCCTCTGGAAACACCATATATTTT